This T cell receptor (beta chain) was identified in a study of blood T cell repertoires in COVID-19. Turning to the study itself: COVID-19 samples collected from the United States, Italy and Spain covered acute and convalescent phases.

The authors' processing: Amplified reference gene primers provided the basis for estimating nucleated cell counts. The table came from immunoSEQ multiplex PCR; TCRdb's copy has only in-frame clones and leaves some out. V and J calls and clone size follow that table, whereas D and trimming were derived from the DNA. This sample carries tens of thousands of clones, around four fifths of them seen once, and the ten largest clones take about 15%. Trimming cost V 0 bases and J 7 bases, with 21 bases left between them. Germline V lookup: CDR1 SGHTA, CDR2 FQGTGA. The CDR3 runs to 17 residues. The sample holds a few counts of this clone.

This receptor was obtained from an elderly man with acute or convalescent COVID-19. The sequenced sample was peripheral blood. This chain joins TRBV7-3 and TRBJ1-2; D unclear. The CDR3 loop reads CASSLTPSPRPPGGYTF. The CDR3 nucleotides are TGTGCCAGCAGCTTAACCCCCTCCCCTCGTCCCCCGGGTGGCTACACCTTC.